This entry concerns a single TCR beta chain. Antigen unknown. CD8 cells regarded as naive lacked CD45RO, were positively chosen for CCR7, and omitted terminally differentiated effector memory CD45RA+ cells. This CDR3 has 13 residues. Germline V lookup: CDR1 GTSNPN, CDR2 SVGIG (reference sequence). Trimming cost V 3 bases and J 6 bases, with 14 bases left between them. The data are from a study of shared clonotypes between healthy human individuals. Whole-study results and caveats: Relative to memory subsets, naive subsets generally showed larger estimated richness.

Each subset's genomic DNA was shared equally among a number of immunoSEQ plates. 200 to 250 ng DNA, tens of thousands of T cell genomes, went into each sorted-subset replicate PCR. Sequencing used immunoSEQ multiplex PCR; TCRdb keeps in-frame clones, though not all of them. The table has some 1,900,000 clones, about 95% seen once. V and J are TRBV30 and TRBJ1-1, with a weak D call TRBD1 (5 bases). Sequenced material: naive CD8+ T cells sorted from blood. The clonotype comes from a man between 18 and 35 years old in good health. The CDR3 bases are TGTGCCTGGAGCTTTCTAGAGGGGCCTGAAGCTTTCTTT. This translates into CAWSFLEGPEAFF.